The T cell receptor beta chain under discussion was sequenced for a study of CD4 T cells in relation to SARS-CoV-2 and coronaviruses. There are 13 residues in the CDR3. V lost 5 bases and J lost 4, with 11 bases in between. The germline gives CDR1 SGHTA, CDR2 FQGNSA. In the case of this clone: The antigen is undetermined.

Unexposed donor CD4+ T cells date from 2011-2018, before the COVID-19 pandemic. The cells were cultured for 10 days before CD4+ T cells were isolated. Sequencing used immunoSEQ multiplex PCR; TCRdb keeps in-frame clones, though not all of them. The sample lists around 20,000 clones; about 80% were seen once. Source material: CD4+ T cells from PBMCs, cultured in vitro. The V call is TRBV7-2, the J call TRBJ1-1; no definite D call. This clonotype was obtained from a human donor in good health. In DNA, the CDR3 is TGTGCCAGCAGCCTCCGGGAGGCCACTGAAGCTTTCTTT. It specifies CASSLREATEAFF.